Following are 3 T cell receptor beta chains from one sample sequenced in a study of beta chain bispecific antibodies for T cell cancers. Study-level points and caveats: In these mixed samples, most targeted TRBV reads derived from the leukemia cell line.

MiXCR, applied by TCRdb to the 5' RACE reads, yields one record per CDR3 protein. The table lists tens of thousands of distinct CDR3 sequences, about 2.7% of them singletons. T cells were expanded from blood mononuclear cells for 3 to 4 days with anti-CD3 OKT3 or CD3/CD28 beads. No antigens are known for them. Material for sequencing was healthy donor T cells cultured with leukemia cells. Receptors originate from a human donor in good health. Some clones in this sample may be carry-over from other donors' samples.

This clonotype was seen a few times. J is TRBJ1-1 and V is TRBV5-6; tentative D call: TRBD1 (6 bases). The CDR3 is made up of 15 amino acids. V lost 0 bases and J lost 2, with 11 bases in between. Germline CDR1 SGHDT, CDR2 YYEEEE. The CDR3 DNA is TGTGCCAGCAGCTTGGAGGCAGGGGCAAACACTGAAGCTTTCTTT. Translated: CASSLEAGANTEAFF.

The CDR3 bases are TGTGCCACCAGCAGCGTAATTAATTCACCCCTCCACTTT. As protein: CATSSVINSPLHF. This sequence joins TRBV15 and TRBJ1-6; no clear D gene. The germline V gene has CDR1 LNHNV and CDR2 YYDKDF (reference sequence). CDR3 length equals 13 residues. Trimming cost V 3 bases and J 6 bases, with 6 bases left between them.

This clonotype is labeled medium-sized. The chain combines TRBV27 with TRBJ2-3; 8 bases map to TRBD2. This CDR3 has 17 amino acids. Germline V gene sequence: CDR1 MNHEY, CDR2 SMNVEV (reference sequence). With 1 base clipped from V and 0 bases from J, the junction kept 6 bases outside the gene matches. CDR3 in DNA: TGTGCCAGCAGTTTATTTTATAGCGGGGCGAGCACAGATACGCAGTATTTT. Residues: CASSLFYSGASTDTQYF.